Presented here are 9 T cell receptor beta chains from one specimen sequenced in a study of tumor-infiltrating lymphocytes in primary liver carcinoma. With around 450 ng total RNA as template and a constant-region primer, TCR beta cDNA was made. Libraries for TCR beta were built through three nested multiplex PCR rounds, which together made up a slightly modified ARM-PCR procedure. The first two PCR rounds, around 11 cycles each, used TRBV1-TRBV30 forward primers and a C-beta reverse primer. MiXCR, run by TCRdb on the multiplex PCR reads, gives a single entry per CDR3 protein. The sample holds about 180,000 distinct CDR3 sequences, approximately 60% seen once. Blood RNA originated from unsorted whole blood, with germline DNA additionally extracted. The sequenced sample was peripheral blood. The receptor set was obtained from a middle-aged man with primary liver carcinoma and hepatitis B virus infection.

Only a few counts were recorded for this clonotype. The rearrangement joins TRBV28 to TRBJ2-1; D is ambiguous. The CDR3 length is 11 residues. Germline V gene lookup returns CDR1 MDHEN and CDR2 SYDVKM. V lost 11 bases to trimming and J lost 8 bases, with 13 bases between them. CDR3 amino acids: CASGPFDEQFF. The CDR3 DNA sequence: TGTGCCTCCGGTCCGTTTGATGAGCAGTTCTTC.

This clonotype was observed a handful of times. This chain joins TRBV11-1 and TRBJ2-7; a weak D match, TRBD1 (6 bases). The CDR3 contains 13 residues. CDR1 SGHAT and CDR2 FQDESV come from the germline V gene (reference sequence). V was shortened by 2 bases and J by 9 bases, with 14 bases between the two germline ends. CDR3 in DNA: TGTGCCAGCAGCTTACTCAGGGGCTCCGGGCAGTACTTC. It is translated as CASSLLRGSGQYF.

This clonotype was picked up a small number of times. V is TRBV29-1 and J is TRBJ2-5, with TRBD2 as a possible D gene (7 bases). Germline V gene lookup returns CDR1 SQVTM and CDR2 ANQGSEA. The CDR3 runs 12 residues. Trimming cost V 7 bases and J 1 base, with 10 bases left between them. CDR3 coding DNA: TGCAGCGGGGGGGGCCTCCAAGAGACCCAGTACTTC. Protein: CSGGGLQETQYF.

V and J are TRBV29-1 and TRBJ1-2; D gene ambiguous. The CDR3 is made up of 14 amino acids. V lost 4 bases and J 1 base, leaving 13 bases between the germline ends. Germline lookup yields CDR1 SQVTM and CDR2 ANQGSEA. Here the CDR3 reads CSVVPQLNNYGYTF. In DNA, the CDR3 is TGCAGCGTTGTTCCACAACTAAATAACTATGGCTACACCTTC.

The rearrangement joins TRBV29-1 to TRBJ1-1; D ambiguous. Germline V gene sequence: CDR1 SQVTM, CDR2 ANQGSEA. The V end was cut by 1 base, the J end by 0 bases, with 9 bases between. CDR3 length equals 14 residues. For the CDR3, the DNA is TGCAGCGTTGAAGTGGGGTCCATGAACACTGAAGCTTTCTTT. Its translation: CSVEVGSMNTEAFF.

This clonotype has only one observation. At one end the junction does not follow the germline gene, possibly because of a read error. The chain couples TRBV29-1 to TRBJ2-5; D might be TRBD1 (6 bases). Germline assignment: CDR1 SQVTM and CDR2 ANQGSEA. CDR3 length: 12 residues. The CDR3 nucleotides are TGCAGCGCGACAGGTCGATTCGAGACCCAGCACTTC. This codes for CSATGRFETQHF.

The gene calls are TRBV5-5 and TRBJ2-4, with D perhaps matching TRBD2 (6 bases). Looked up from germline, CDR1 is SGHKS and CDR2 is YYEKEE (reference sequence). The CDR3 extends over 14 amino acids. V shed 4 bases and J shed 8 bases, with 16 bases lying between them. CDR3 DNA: TGTGCCAGCAGCGCCGCGGGGACGGAGGACATTCAGTACTTC. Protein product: CASSAAGTEDIQYF.

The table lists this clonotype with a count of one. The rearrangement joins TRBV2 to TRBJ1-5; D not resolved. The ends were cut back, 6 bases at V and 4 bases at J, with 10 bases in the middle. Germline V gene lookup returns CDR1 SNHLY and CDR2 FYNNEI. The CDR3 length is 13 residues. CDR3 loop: CASSEDFNQPQHF. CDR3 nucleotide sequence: TGTGCCAGCAGCGAGGACTTTAATCAGCCCCAGCATTTT.

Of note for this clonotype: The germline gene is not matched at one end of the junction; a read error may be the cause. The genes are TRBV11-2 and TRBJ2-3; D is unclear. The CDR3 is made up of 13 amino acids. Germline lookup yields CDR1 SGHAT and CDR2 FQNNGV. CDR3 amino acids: CASRKPRSDMQYF. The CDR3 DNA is TGTGCCAGCAGAAAACCCAGGTCGGATATGCAGTATTTT.